This T cell receptor (beta chain) was recovered during a study of T cell repertoires in cytomegalovirus infection. TCRdb used MiXCR to reprocess the reads, holding one entry per CDR3 protein. The data contain a few hundred thousand distinct CDR3 sequences, roughly 20% of them singletons. Turning to this clonotype: Its antigen is currently unknown.

Germline-derived CDR1 and CDR2 are MDHEN and SYDVKM. The CDR3 loop spans 12 amino acids. Study outcomes and limitations: CMV-specific TCR beta clonotypes restricted by HLA-C dominated the ex vivo response.

Sequencing was done on a sample of CD8+ T cells from PBMCs. The chain links TRBV28 to TRBJ2-7, with 9 bases lining up with TRBD1. The clonotype originates from a human donor in good health (CMV status not recorded). Some clones in this sample may be carry-over from other donors' samples. The CDR3 is CGVQGQGYEQYF. CDR3 coding DNA: TGTGGCGTGCAGGGACAGGGCTACGAGCAGTACTTC.